Sequencing of this TCR beta chain was carried out in a study of radiotherapy plus CTLA-4 blockade in lung cancer. About the study: Disease control was present in roughly a third of patients, and objective responses in less than 20%. Whole-study findings and limits: Strongest reported response predictors: early blood clone changes and post-radiation interferon-beta. Clones of tumor-derived TCRs expanded in blood after radiotherapy plus ipilimumab.

The CDR3 has 18 amino acids. About this clone itself: Its cognate antigen is unknown.

Treatment of patients with chemo-refractory metastatic non-small-cell lung cancer consisted of focal radiation plus CTLA-4 blockade with ipilimumab. Measured with immunoSEQ multiplex PCR; TCRdb has only the in-frame clones, and not every one. This table has roughly 58,000 clones, just under 85% appearing once. The input for sequencing was peripheral blood, taken from a patient treated with radiotherapy plus ipilimumab. The chain links TRBV21-1 to TRBJ1-5; the listed D gene, TRBD1, was not tested against the DNA. TRBV21-1 is designated a pseudogene. The sequence was collected from a human donor with non-small cell lung cancer whose response to radiotherapy plus ipilimumab could not be evaluated. The CDR3 DNA sequence: TGTGCCAGCAGCAAAGTTCCGGACAGGGCTTGTGAGTTGCAGCCCCAGCATTTT. Amino acids: CASSKVPDRACELQPQHF.